This T cell receptor (beta chain) was documented in a study of radiation and T cells in renal cell carcinoma. Turning to the study itself: Nephrectomy followed 15 Gy stereotactic body radiation by 4 weeks.

A remark on this clone: This sample includes further DNA sequences coding for the same CDR3.

Repertoires were generated with immunoSEQ multiplex PCR, while TCRdb's copy carries only in-frame clones and drops some. The sample has around 140,000 clones; roughly 83% are singletons. CDR3 size: 14 residues. Trimming cost V 6 bases and J 1 base, with 12 bases left between them. Per the germline V gene, CDR1 is MDHEN and CDR2 is SYDVKM. The time point is: baseline pretreatment blood. Noted treatment: 15 Gy SBRT to primary tumor, nephrectomy 4 weeks later. Blood was sampled at baseline, 2 weeks and 4 weeks after SBRT. This clonotype was sampled from a woman aged 45-59 years with renal cell carcinoma. Source: blood, taken from a patient whose treatment included radiotherapy and nephrectomy. The chain has TRBV28 and TRBJ1-2, with no clear D. The CDR3 DNA reads TGTGCCAGCAGCCTGGGAGGGATTAACTATGGCTACACCTTC. This sequence encodes CASSLGGINYGYTF.